Listed here are 27 T cell receptor beta chains from one sample, sequenced in a study of CD8 T cells in ankylosing spondylitis. These TCRs' antigens remain unknown. TCRdb reprocessed the 5' RACE reads via MiXCR and lists one record per CDR3 protein. The sample holds around 540,000 distinct CDR3 sequences; approximately 12% are singletons and the top ten take approximately 6.2%. The study's findings and limits: For ankylosing spondylitis blood, a TCR beta motif of about eight highly homologous variants appeared characteristic.

Sequencing input: blood, either unsorted or a sorted T cell fraction (not recorded which). The source is a male donor with ankylosing spondylitis.

This chain connects TRBV11-2 to TRBJ2-7; D remains ambiguous. V lost 0 bases to trimming and J lost 3 bases, with 9 bases between them. CDR1 is SGHAT and CDR2 is FQNNGV in the germline V gene. The CDR3 contains 14 residues. The CDR3 loop reads CASSLDSYYYEQYV. CDR3 DNA sequence: TGTGCCAGCAGCTTAGACTCCTACTACTACGAGCAGTACGTC.

The chain has TRBV27 and TRBJ1-1, with D possibly matching TRBD1 (5 bases). The CDR3 is made up of 13 amino acids. V was shortened by 5 bases and J by 6 bases, with 13 bases between the two germline ends. Germline CDR1 MNHEY, CDR2 SMNVEV (reference sequence). The CDR3 nucleotides read TGTGCCAGCAGTGAGGGGCTTGGGGCTGAAGCTTTCTTT. It yields the protein CASSEGLGAEAFF.

This clonotype was found many times. The chain recombines TRBV29-1 with TRBJ2-4; 9 bases line up with TRBD1. Per the germline V gene, CDR1 is SQVTM and CDR2 is ANQGSEA. This CDR3 region has 15 residues. V gave up 1 base and J gave up 8 bases; unmatched junction bases: 9. The CDR3 nucleotides are TGCAGCGTTGAAGGGTACAGGGGGCAGGTAGACATTCAGTACTTC. Amino acid sequence: CSVEGYRGQVDIQYF.

The chain links TRBV20-1 to TRBJ1-5; maybe TRBD1 (5 bases). Per germline, CDR1 DFQATT and CDR2 SNEGSKA (reference sequence). Trimming pared 5 bases from V and 12 bases from J, leaving 14 bases between. The CDR3 consists of 11 residues. CDR3 nucleotide sequence: TGCAGTGCTCTTTTTAGTGGGGGCCAGCATTTT. It codes for CSALFSGGQHF.

The table lists this clonotype with a few counts. V and J are TRBV7-2 and TRBJ2-1; possible D gene TRBD2, 5 bases. Germline V lookup: CDR1 SGHTA, CDR2 FQGNSA. Trimming removed 3 bases at V and 8 bases at J, with 14 bases between. The CDR3 is made up of 14 amino acids. This CDR3 reads CASSFELVVDEQFF. CDR3 bases: TGTGCCAGCAGCTTTGAACTAGTGGTCGATGAGCAGTTCTTC.

Only a few counts were recorded for this clonotype. The J gene is TRBJ2-1, the V gene TRBV4-1; 8 nucleotides align to TRBD2. The CDR3 sequence is 18 residues long. V shed 6 bases and J 6 bases; nucleotides not matched to a gene: 19. CDR1 and CDR2 from the germline V gene are MGHRA and YSYEKL. The CDR3 DNA reads TGCGCCAGCAGTCAAACTATTAGCGGGATCACTTCGGGCAATGAGCAGTTCTTC. Translating gives CASSQTISGITSGNEQFF.

This clonotype was seen many times. The chain employs TRBV7-9 and TRBJ2-5; possibly TRBD2 for D (5 bases). Per the germline V gene, CDR1 is SEHNR and CDR2 is FQNEAQ (reference sequence). The length of the CDR3 is 15 residues. V was pared by 1 base and J by 2 bases, with 11 bases between. The CDR3 DNA reads as TGTGCCAGCAGCTTAGATTCCACTAGGCAAGAGACCCAGTACTTC. Its translation is CASSLDSTRQETQYF.

J is TRBJ2-5 and V is TRBV4-2, with D possibly TRBD1 on 6 matching bases. Trimming took off 4 bases at V and 2 bases at J, with 14 bases between the two ends. Germline V lookup: CDR1 LGHNA, CDR2 YNFKEQ. CDR3 length equals 15 residues. For the CDR3, the DNA is TGTGCCAGCAGCCTTCTGGACAGAGAACAAGAGACCCAGTACTTC. Translated: CASSLLDREQETQYF.

V usage is TRBV9 and J usage is TRBJ1-6; 10 bases fit TRBD1. Per germline, CDR1 SGDLS and CDR2 YYNGEE. The junction had 4 bases not matched to a gene; V was cut back by 4 bases and J by 3 bases. CDR3 length equals 16 residues. CDR3 coding DNA: TGTGCCAGCAGCAAGGGACAGGGGAACTATAATTCACCCCTCCACTTT. The encoded protein is CASSKGQGNYNSPLHF.

The chain links TRBV11-2 to TRBJ2-1; D might be TRBD1 or TRBD2, each matching 5 bases. Germline lookup yields CDR1 SGHAT and CDR2 FQNNGV. This CDR3 is 19 amino acids long. V lost 1 base and J 3 bases, leaving 22 bases between the germline ends. The CDR3: CASSLGGFLRKRGYNEQFF. In DNA form, the CDR3 reads TGTGCCAGCAGCTTAGGGGGGTTTTTGCGTAAAAGGGGCTACAATGAGCAGTTCTTC.

The chain uses TRBV5-1 and TRBJ2-2; 9 bases line up with TRBD2. The CDR3 loop spans 16 amino acids. Trimming took 3 bases from V and 3 from J; bases not matched to a gene: 6. Germline CDR1 SGHRS, CDR2 YFSETQ. For the CDR3, the DNA is TGCGCCAGCAGCTCCCAGGCGGGAGGGGACACCGGGGAGCTGTTTTTT. It codes for CASSSQAGGDTGELFF. Full variable domain (rest looked up from reference TRBV5-1 and TRBJ2-2): KAGVTQTPRYLIKTRGQQVTLSCSPISGHRSVSWYQQTPGQGLQFLFEYFSETQRNKGNFPGRFSGRQFSNSRSEMNVSTLELGDSALYLCASSSQAGGDTGELFFGEGSRLTVL.

The chain employs TRBV20-1 and TRBJ1-1; D unclear. Trimming shortened V by 3 bases and J by 10 bases, and 15 bases separated the two germline ends. CDR1 and CDR2 (germline): DFQATT, SNEGSKA (reference sequence). This CDR3 is 12 amino acids long. CDR3 protein: CSARQEQLRAFF. The CDR3 DNA is TGCAGTGCTAGGCAGGAACAGCTTAGAGCTTTCTTT.

This clonotype was observed a handful of times. The V and J genes are TRBV20-1 and TRBJ1-2; D gene unclear. The V gene's germline CDR1 is DFQATT and CDR2 SNEGSKA (reference sequence). The germline V and J ends were trimmed by 1 base and 8 bases, with 14 bases remaining between them. There are 13 residues in the CDR3. The DNA of the CDR3 is TGCAGTGCTAGAGTGGGTGGAGAAGTGGGCTACACCTTC. Protein product: CSARVGGEVGYTF.

This clonotype was recorded at least ten times. The CDR3 DNA sequence: TGCAGTGCAAGGGACAGGAGACCCAGTGAGCAGTTCTTC. This gives the protein CSARDRRPSEQFF. The rearrangement links TRBV20-1 to TRBJ2-1; 8 positions match TRBD1. The V and J ends lost 6 bases and 9 bases, in that order; junction bases with no gene match: 10. Germline V gene data show CDR1 as DFQATT and CDR2 as SNEGSKA (reference sequence). The CDR3 is 13 amino acids.

V gene TRBV20-1 combines with J gene TRBJ1-5; D uncertain. V dropped 3 bases and J dropped 0 bases, with 6 bases sitting between them. Germline CDR1 is DFQATT and CDR2 is SNEGSKA (reference sequence). The CDR3 totals 13 residues. The CDR3 loop reads CSASTDSNQPQHF. The CDR3 region has the DNA TGCAGTGCTAGCACGGATAGCAATCAGCCCCAGCATTTT.

In its sample, this clonotype was seen a few times. This sequence joins TRBV3-1 and TRBJ2-1; 9 bases are a match to TRBD2. J was trimmed by 4 bases and V by 0 bases; bases with no gene match: 7. Germline CDR1 LGHDT, CDR2 YNNKEL (reference sequence). The CDR3 loop spans 17 amino acids. CDR3 loop: CASSQDGGRAFYNEQFF. In DNA, the CDR3 is TGTGCCAGCAGCCAAGACGGCGGGAGGGCCTTTTACAATGAGCAGTTCTTC.

Only a few counts were recorded for this clonotype. The chain couples TRBV5-1 to TRBJ2-3; D is unclear. Germline V gene data show CDR1 as SGHRS and CDR2 as YFSETQ. The V end was cut by 4 bases, the J end by 1 base, with 10 bases between. This CDR3 comprises 14 residues. CDR3 sequence: CASSHSSGTDTQYF. CDR3 nucleotide sequence: TGCGCCAGCAGCCACAGTTCCGGCACAGATACGCAGTATTTT.

With respect to this clonotype: The junction departs from the called germline gene at one end, perhaps through a read error. The V and J genes are TRBV5-6 and TRBJ1-2; D is unresolved. The CDR3 is made up of 15 amino acids. Germline V gene sequence: CDR1 SGHDT, CDR2 YYEEEE. The CDR3 sequence: CASSLGGQPNYGYTF. The CDR3 DNA follows: TGTGCCAGCAGTTTGGGTGGCCAGCCTAACTATGGCTACACCTTC. The whole variable domain, filled in from reference TRBV5-6 and TRBJ1-2, reads DAGVTQSPTHLIKTRGQQVTLRCSPKSGHDTVSWYQQALGQGPQFIFQYYEEEERQRGNFPDRFSGHQFPNYSSELNVNALLLGDSALYLCASSLGGQPNYGYTFGSGTRLTVV.

This clonotype was counted only a few times. The J gene is TRBJ1-2, the V gene TRBV20-1; tentative D call: TRBD1 (6 bases). The CDR3 runs to 12 residues. Trimming stripped 6 bases from V and 5 bases from J, with 13 bases between. Germline-derived CDR1 and CDR2 are DFQATT and SNEGSKA (reference sequence). In nucleotides, the CDR3 is TGCAGTGCGCTCGAGGGGGGATATGGCTACACCTTC. Amino acid sequence: CSALEGGYGYTF.

The chain employs TRBV7-8 and TRBJ2-3; D is ambiguous. The CDR3 has 13 residues. Trimming pared 1 base from V and 4 bases from J, leaving 6 bases between. The V gene's germline CDR1 is SGHVS and CDR2 FQNEAQ. CDR3 sequence (DNA): TGTGCCAGCAGCTTAGTAACCGCAGATACGCAGTATTTT. Translating gives CASSLVTADTQYF.

The table lists this clonotype with many counts. The rearrangement uses TRBV13 and TRBJ2-3; 13 bases are shared with TRBD2. Unmatched junction bases numbered 4, after V lost 5 bases and J lost 2 bases. CDR1 is PRHDT, CDR2 FYEKMQ, per germline (reference sequence). This CDR3 is 16 amino acids long. The CDR3 DNA follows: TGTGCCAGCAGCGTGGGACTAGCGGGATTCACAGATACGCAGTATTTT. Protein product: CASSVGLAGFTDTQYF.

V is TRBV24-1 and J is TRBJ1-2; 8 bases fit TRBD1. CDR1 is KGHDR and CDR2 is SFDVKD in the germline V gene. The CDR3 has 15 residues. After removal of 2 bases from V and 5 bases from J, the junction contained 6 bases not matched to a gene. CDR3: CATSDSGQGGYGYTF. The CDR3, as DNA: TGTGCCACCAGTGATTCCGGACAGGGAGGGTATGGCTACACCTTC.

The sample holds a few counts of this clonotype. V usage is TRBV2 and J usage is TRBJ1-1; D gene unclear. There are 12 residues in the CDR3. The germline CDR1 and CDR2 sequences are SNHLY and FYNNEI. V shed 6 bases and J shed 5 bases, with 10 bases lying between them. Here the CDR3 reads CASRAGRTEAFF. CDR3 DNA sequence: TGTGCCAGCAGGGCAGGTCGGACTGAAGCTTTCTTT.

The chain joins TRBV19 to TRBJ1-4; D ambiguous. Looked up from germline, CDR1 is LNHDA and CDR2 is SQIVND (reference sequence). Trimming took off 1 base at V and 8 bases at J, with 14 bases between the two ends. The CDR3 consists of 15 residues. CDR3: CASSIGQITREKLFF. The CDR3 bases are TGTGCCAGTAGTATAGGGCAAATCACAAGAGAAAAACTGTTTTTT.

This clonotype was counted between two and nine times. This rearrangement joins TRBV7-9 to TRBJ2-7, with D perhaps TRBD1 or TRBD2 (5 bases each). CDR1 is SEHNR and CDR2 is FQNEAQ in the germline V gene (reference sequence). Between the trimmed V and J ends, which lost 5 bases and 3 bases, there was a span of 14 bases. The CDR3 runs to 14 residues. CDR3 DNA: TGTGCCAGCAGCCCATCGGGACGGAGCTACGAGCAGTACTTC. Translation gives CASSPSGRSYEQYF.

This rearrangement joins TRBV10-3 to TRBJ1-5; the D gene is possibly TRBD1 (6 bases). The CDR3 loop spans 13 amino acids. Trimming stripped 11 bases from V and 2 bases from J, with 13 bases between. CDR1 and CDR2 from the germline V gene are ENHRY and SYGVKD. The CDR3 nucleotides are TGTGCCGCACAGGGCGGTGGCAATCAGCCCCAGCATTTT. Encoded protein: CAAQGGGNQPQHF.

This rearrangement joins TRBV15 to TRBJ2-3; 10 nucleotides match TRBD2. This CDR3 is built from 16 residues. J gave up 5 bases and V 5 bases, and 10 bases lay outside the gene matches. Germline values: CDR1 LNHNV, CDR2 YYDKDF (reference sequence). The chain's CDR3 is CATSLTSGLEGDTQYF. CDR3 bases: TGTGCCACCAGCCTGACTAGCGGGCTCGAGGGAGATACGCAGTATTTT.